This TCR beta chain was identified in a study of blood T cell repertoires in COVID-19. Turning to the study itself: Sites across the United States, Italy and Spain contributed samples from acute and convalescent COVID-19.

This CDR3 region has 14 residues. V gave up 4 bases and J gave up 3 bases; unmatched junction bases: 4. CDR1 and CDR2 from the germline V gene are MNHEY and SVGAGI. Only in-frame clones appear in the TCRdb table, and some are missing; sequencing was by immunoSEQ multiplex PCR. The sample lists about 350,000 clones, more than 75% occurring once. The TCR was taken from a woman between 50 and 59 years old with COVID-19, enrolled during active disease. J is TRBJ2-7 and V is TRBV6-5; 9 nucleotides line up with TRBD1. The sequencing input was peripheral blood. CDR3 in amino acids: CASSWGTGNYEQYF. For the CDR3, the DNA is TGTGCCAGCAGTTGGGGGACAGGGAACTACGAGCAGTACTTC.